These T cell receptor beta chains were read from a single sample in a study of blood T cell repertoires in COVID-19. This table comes from immunoSEQ multiplex PCR, and its TCRdb copy is limited to in-frame clones, with some not included. The sample lists over 200,000 clones; roughly 80% were seen once. Sequencing was performed on peripheral blood. The origin of the receptors is an elderly woman with active or convalescent COVID-19. Both conserved end residues are part of each CDR3. A D gene is named only where the DNA matches it firmly. Size tells how often a clone was seen (once, few, many) or the class of an expanded clone, and some rows leave it out.

j_call clone_size v_call d_call cdr3_aa cdr3_nt
TRBJ1-2 NA TRBV19 NA CASSTGTTPYGYTF TGTGCCAGTAGCACCGGGACAACCCCCTATGGCTACACCTTC
TRBJ2-3 NA TRBV5-4 TRBD2 CASSYTSGRTQDTQYF TGTGCCAGCAGCTACACTAGCGGGAGAACACAGGATACGCAGTATTTT
TRBJ1-4 once TRBV5-1 NA CASSPATGGHEKLFF TGCGCCAGCAGCCCTGCGACAGGAGGCCATGAAAAACTGTTTTTT
TRBJ2-3 few TRBV2 TRBD2 CASSVAGVRNTQYF TGTGCCAGCAGTGTGGCGGGAGTCCGCAATACGCAGTATTTT
TRBJ2-6 few TRBV6-2/TRBV6-3 NA CASSYLIQGGSGANVLTF TGTGCCAGCAGTTACCTTATCCAGGGAGGCTCTGGGGCCAACGTCCTGACTTTC
TRBJ2-7 few TRBV3-1/TRBV3-2 TRBD1 CASSLSDRVYEQYF TGTGCCAGCAGCCTATCTGACAGGGTCTACGAGCAGTACTTC
TRBJ1-4 few TRBV2 NA CASSAGHSNEKLFF TGTGCCAGCAGTGCGGGACATTCTAATGAAAAACTGTTTTTT
TRBJ1-1 NA TRBV28 NA CASSFVSLNTEAFF TGTGCCAGCAGTTTCGTCTCTCTCAACACTGAAGCTTTCTTT
TRBJ1-1 NA TRBV3-1/TRBV3-2 NA CASRFGYNTEAFF TGTGCCAGCAGATTCGGTTATAACACTGAAGCTTTCTTT
TRBJ1-1 NA TRBV5-4 NA CASSLDRDTEAFF TGTGCCAGCAGCTTGGACAGGGACACTGAAGCTTTCTTT
TRBJ2-2 NA TRBV7-9 TRBD1 CASSLRQGRYTGELFF TGTGCCAGCAGCTTAAGACAGGGTCGATACACCGGGGAGCTGTTTTTT
TRBJ1-1 once TRBV6-2/TRBV6-3 NA CASSPSRVGIDTEAFF TGTGCCAGCAGCCCCAGCAGGGTGGGAATTGACACTGAAGCTTTCTTT
TRBJ2-1 NA TRBV27 NA CASSSRTTGVYNEQFF TGTGCCAGCAGTTCGCGGACAACGGGAGTCTACAATGAGCAGTTCTTC
TRBJ2-7 NA TRBV5-1 TRBD2 CASSSDGLGRVGEQYF TGCGCCAGCAGCTCGGACGGACTAGGGAGGGTGGGCGAGCAGTACTTC
TRBJ1-6 hyperexpanded TRBV10-2 NA CASRNRADNSPLHF TGCGCCAGCAGGAACAGGGCTGATAATTCACCCCTCCACTTT
TRBJ2-1 once TRBV6-1 TRBD2 CASSKAGGSNEQFF TGTGCCAGCAGTAAAGCGGGAGGGTCCAATGAGCAGTTCTTC
TRBJ2-3 NA TRBV3-1/TRBV3-2 NA CASSQGRRVLTDTQYF TGTGCCAGCAGCCAAGGACGGAGGGTTTTGACAGATACGCAGTATTTT
TRBJ1-1 NA TRBV29-1 NA CSGVQGYTEAFF TGCAGCGGTGTTCAGGGGTACACTGAAGCTTTCTTT
TRBJ1-2 NA TRBV29-1 NA CSVGRALDGYTF TGCAGCGTTGGTCGCGCCTTAGATGGCTACACCTTC
TRBJ1-1 NA TRBV18 TRBD1 CASSPRQGATEAFF TGTGCCAGCTCACCCCGACAGGGGGCGACTGAAGCTTTCTTT
TRBJ2-3 NA TRBV7-3 TRBD1 CASSANHGDRGYF TGTGCCAGCAGCGCTAACCATGGGGACAGGGGGTATTTT
TRBJ1-1 NA TRBV18 NA CASSPKDIGTEAFF TGTGCCAGCTCACCCAAGGACATCGGGACTGAAGCTTTCTTT
TRBJ2-3 once TRBV7-2 NA CASSLDGASTDTQYF TGTGCCAGCAGCTTAGACGGAGCTAGCACAGATACGCAGTATTTT
TRBJ2-1 NA TRBV6-2/TRBV6-3 TRBD1 CASSYSPGQGAYDEQFF TGTGCCAGCAGTTACTCTCCGGGACAGGGGGCTTACGATGAGCAGTTCTTC
TRBJ2-7 NA TRBV5-4 TRBD2 CASSLWGSRLAGTNYEQYF TGTGCCAGCAGCTTATGGGGGTCCCGACTAGCGGGGACAAACTACGAGCAGTACTTC
TRBJ2-7 once TRBV2 TRBD2 CASIQLAGSYEQYF TGTGCCAGCATTCAACTAGCGGGTTCCTACGAGCAGTACTTC
TRBJ2-1 NA TRBV7-2 NA CASSLMTGSYNEQFF TGTGCCAGCAGCTTAATGACGGGCTCCTACAATGAGCAGTTCTTC
TRBJ2-1 once TRBV15 NA CATSRQLGRGEQFF TGTGCCACCAGCAGGCAATTAGGCAGGGGAGAGCAGTTCTTC
TRBJ1-1 once TRBV10-2 NA CASSESAGAGFTEAFF TGCGCCAGCAGTGAGTCGGCAGGGGCCGGGTTCACTGAAGCTTTCTTT
TRBJ2-5 few TRBV29-1 TRBD2 CSTRRGSGSETQYF TGCAGCACACGAAGGGGTAGCGGGAGTGAGACCCAGTACTTC
TRBJ2-3 NA TRBV7-2 NA CASSLLAGASTDTQYF TGTGCCAGCAGCTTACTAGCAGGTGCGAGCACAGATACGCAGTATTTT
TRBJ1-1 once TRBV21-1 NA CASSKERTGSTEAFF TGTGCCAGCAGCAAGGAGAGGACAGGGTCCACTGAAGCTTTCTTT
TRBJ1-2 NA TRBV7-2 NA CASSAGRLSGYTF TGTGCCAGCAGCGCCGGGAGACTAAGCGGCTACACCTTC
TRBJ2-3 NA TRBV3-1/TRBV3-2 TRBD2 CASSQEAGAMNTQYF TGTGCCAGCAGCCAAGAGGCGGGAGCTATGAATACGCAGTATTTT
TRBJ1-2 NA TRBV18 NA CASSPGQGGYGYTF TGTGCCAGCTCACCAGGGCAGGGAGGCTATGGCTACACCTTC
TRBJ2-7 NA TRBV30 TRBD1 CAWVGQGLYEQYF TGTGCCTGGGTGGGACAGGGTCTGTACGAGCAGTACTTC
TRBJ1-1 NA TRBV13 NA CASSLGGGTEAFF TGTGCCAGCAGCTTAGGAGGGGGCACTGAAGCTTTCTTT
TRBJ1-5 NA TRBV19 TRBD1 CASSMGDSLGNQPQHF TGTGCCAGTAGTATGGGGGACAGCCTTGGAAATCAGCCCCAGCATTTT
TRBJ2-5 NA TRBV5-1 NA CASSYGWGPETQYF TGCGCCAGCAGCTACGGGTGGGGGCCCGAGACCCAGTACTTC
TRBJ1-6 NA TRBV5-5 NA CASSLVGQGSYNSPLHF TGTGCCAGCAGCTTGGTTGGGCAGGGCTCCTATAATTCACCCCTCCACTTT
TRBJ2-3 NA TRBV5-5 TRBD1 CASSPGTGVTDTQYF TGTGCCAGCAGCCCCGGGACAGGGGTGACAGATACGCAGTATTTT
TRBJ2-5 NA TRBV19 TRBD2 CASSPSGNKGETQYF TGTGCCAGTAGTCCTAGCGGCAATAAAGGGGAGACCCAGTACTTC
TRBJ2-7 NA TRBV27 TRBD2 CASSLFSSSGRALYEQYF TGTGCCAGCAGTTTATTTTCCTCTAGCGGGAGGGCCTTATACGAGCAGTACTTC
TRBJ2-5 NA TRBV11-3 TRBD2 CASSPRRGGQETQYF TGTGCCAGCAGCCCCCGTCGGGGGGGACAAGAGACCCAGTACTTC
TRBJ1-2 NA TRBV11-1 NA CASSPGEQYGYTF TGTGCCAGCAGCCCCGGGGAGCAATATGGCTACACCTTC
TRBJ2-7 NA TRBV4-1 NA CASSHQPDRLLSYEQYF TGCGCCAGCAGCCACCAGCCGGACAGACTCCTTTCCTACGAGCAGTACTTC
TRBJ2-7 NA TRBV3-1/TRBV3-2 NA CASSQISDSYEQYF TGTGCCAGCAGCCAGATTAGCGACTCCTACGAGCAGTACTTC
TRBJ2-5 once TRBV12-3/TRBV12-4 NA CASSLKEAETQYF TGTGCCAGCAGTTTAAAAGAGGCAGAGACCCAGTACTTC
TRBJ2-1 once TRBV7-8 NA CASSLGGWSGAFAEQFF TGTGCCAGCAGCTTAGGTGGGTGGTCAGGGGCGTTCGCTGAGCAGTTCTTC
TRBJ2-7 NA TRBV6-6 NA CASSTDRPAPEQYF TGTGCCAGCAGCACCGACAGGCCCGCACCCGAGCAGTACTTC
TRBJ1-5 NA TRBV27 TRBD1 CASTPGTGGNQPQHF TGTGCCAGCACCCCCGGGACAGGGGGCAATCAGCCCCAGCATTTT
TRBJ1-5 few TRBV19 NA CASSINRNQPQHF TGTGCCAGTAGTATTAATCGCAATCAGCCCCAGCATTTT